Listed below are T cell receptor beta chains from one sample, sequenced in a study of CD8+ T cells in alopecia areata. Data came from immunoSEQ multiplex PCR; TCRdb stores just in-frame clones and leaves some out. The data contain 200,000 or so clones, 43% of them singletons. The sequences come from CD4+ T cells sorted from blood, collected around week 37, from a patient treated with tofacitinib. The source is a human donor with alopecia areata. Each CDR3 is given without its conserved first and last residue.

v_call	j_call	cdr3_aa
TRBV20-1	TRBJ2-3	SAEGHTQY
TRBV25-1	TRBJ2-2	ASSGDRSGELF
TRBV28	TRBJ1-5	ASSLGGVGNQPQH
TRBV29-1	TRBJ1-1	SGLTRMNTEAF
TRBV9	TRBJ2-7	ASSVVYYGEQY
TRBV18	TRBJ2-7	ASSLAGVTYEQY
TRBV6-5	TRBJ1-5	ASSYGGTGQPQH
TRBV27	TRBJ2-1	ASSLLATSGRNEQF
TRBV5-1	TRBJ2-7	ASSSREGISYEQY
TRBV5-1	TRBJ2-1	ASSAKDRGRYNEQF
TRBV29-1	TRBJ2-6	SVGESGANVLT
TRBV29-1	TRBJ2-5	SVDGGRLETQY
TRBV4-2	TRBJ2-1	ASSQELAGIYNEQF
TRBV29-1	TRBJ2-2	SVGLTNTGELF
TRBV30	TRBJ1-5	AWSVPLGGNQPQH
TRBV5-6	TRBJ1-5	ASSLSDRAWQPQH
TRBV4-1	TRBJ2-1	ASSPSFSYTYNEQF
TRBV29-1	TRBJ2-7	SVGGAGGRWGEQY
TRBV7-9	TRBJ2-2	ASTLGGELF
TRBV7-9	TRBJ1-5	ASSLGQAGQPQH
TRBV15	TRBJ1-1	ATSREGTEAF
TRBV30	TRBJ2-1	AWSGGSYNEQF
TRBV9	TRBJ2-2	ASRPQGNTGELF
TRBV10-3	TRBJ2-7	AISEPASGIYEQY
TRBV5-1	TRBJ2-2	ASSPELGAGELF
TRBV7-6	TRBJ2-2	ASSPSTGELF
TRBV4-3	TRBJ2-1	ASSRFTGGLEQF
TRBV7-2	TRBJ2-1	ASSPERLNEQF
TRBV4-1	TRBJ2-5	ASSQAGVRTQY
TRBV5-1	TRBJ2-1	ASSHPGANEQF
TRBV9	TRBJ2-3	ASSVPGLASTNTDTQY
TRBV25-1	TRBJ2-3	ASSVVTDTQY
TRBV14	TRBJ2-1	ASSQIRFGEQF
TRBV29-1	TRBJ2-5	SAQPSERGGETQY
TRBV7-2	TRBJ1-1	ASSLGFGRTNTEAF
TRBV6-6	TRBJ2-7	ASSLLDEQY
TRBV11-1	TRBJ2-5	ASSLGKREVQETQY
TRBV6-1	TRBJ2-5	ASSEIGHPRETQY
TRBV30	TRBJ2-3	AWSVGGTTDTQY